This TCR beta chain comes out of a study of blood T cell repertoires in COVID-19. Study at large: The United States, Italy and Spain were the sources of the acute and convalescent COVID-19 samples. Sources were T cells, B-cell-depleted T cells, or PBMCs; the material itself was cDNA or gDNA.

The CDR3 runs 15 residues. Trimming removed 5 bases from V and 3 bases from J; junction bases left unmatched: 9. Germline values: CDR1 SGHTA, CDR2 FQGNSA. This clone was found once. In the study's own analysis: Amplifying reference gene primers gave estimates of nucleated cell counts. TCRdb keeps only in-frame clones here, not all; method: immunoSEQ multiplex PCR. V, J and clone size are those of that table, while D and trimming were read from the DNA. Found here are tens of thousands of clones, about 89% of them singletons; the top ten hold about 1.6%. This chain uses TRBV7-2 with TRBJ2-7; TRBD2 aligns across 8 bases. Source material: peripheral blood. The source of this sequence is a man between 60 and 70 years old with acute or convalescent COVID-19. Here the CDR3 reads CASSPRGGPYYEQYF. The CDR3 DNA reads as TGTGCCAGCAGCCCCCGGGGGGGGCCGTACTACGAGCAGTACTTC.